The next 30 T cell receptor beta chains were all read from a single sample in a study of response to subunit inactivated influenza vaccine. Each CDR3 protein gets one entry after TCRdb re-called the RT-PCR reads with MiXCR. The top ten clones hold less than 4% of a sample with 450,000 to 600,000 distinct CDR3 sequences, approximately 15% of them seen once. Sample: CD4+ T cells sorted from PBMCs, taken roughly 24 months after vaccination. The receptors shown here come from a man between 50 and 75 years old who received an inactivated influenza vaccine.

The rearrangement uses TRBV6-1 and TRBJ1-5, with D unclear. Looked up from germline, CDR1 is MNHNS and CDR2 is SASEGT. The CDR3 has 13 amino acids. V was cut by 2 bases and J by 6 bases, with 8 bases left in between. The CDR3 DNA reads as TGTGCCAGCAGTGAAAATGGGATTCAGCCCCAGCATTTT. Amino acids: CASSENGIQPQHF.

This clonotype showed up just a few times. The V call is TRBV20-1, the J call TRBJ1-1; perhaps TRBD1 as D (5 bases). Trimming removed 1 base from V and 8 bases from J, with 8 bases in between. This CDR3 spans 11 amino acids. Per germline, CDR1 DFQATT and CDR2 SNEGSKA (reference sequence). The CDR3 DNA sequence: TGCAGTGCTAGAGGAGGGGCGGAAGCTTTCTTT. Its protein product is CSARGGAEAFF.

In this sample, this clonotype turned up a few times. CDR3 nucleotide sequence: TGTGCCATCAGTGAGCCCGACCGCCCCAAGCAGTTCTTC. It translates to CAISEPDRPKQFF. The chain has TRBV10-3 and TRBJ2-1; D is undetermined. Germline loops: CDR1 ENHRY, CDR2 SYGVKD. The CDR3 length is 13 residues. V gave up 2 bases and J gave up 11 bases, with 13 bases separating them.

The chain has TRBV6-2 or TRBV6-3 and TRBJ2-1; 7 nucleotides match TRBD1. The junction had 12 bases not matched to a gene; V was cut back by 7 bases and J by 3 bases. CDR3 length: 16 amino acids. Germline CDR1 and CDR2: MNHEY and SVGEGT. CDR3 in amino acids: CASKPYTGTDYNEQFF. CDR3 DNA sequence: TGTGCCAGCAAACCTTATACCGGGACAGACTACAATGAGCAGTTCTTC.

V gene TRBV10-3 combines with J gene TRBJ1-5, with unresolved D. The CDR3 is made up of 15 amino acids. With 3 bases removed from V and 5 bases from J, the gap between germline ends came to 14 bases. Germline lookup yields CDR1 ENHRY and CDR2 SYGVKD. The CDR3 DNA reads TGTGCCATCAGTGAAAGTGCAGCCCTCGATCAGCCCCAGCATTTT. Translation gives CAISESAALDQPQHF.

The chain's CDR3 is CSAADSQRTYEQYF. In DNA, the CDR3 is TGCAGTGCTGCCGACAGCCAAAGAACCTACGAGCAGTACTTC. The V call is TRBV20-1, the J call TRBJ2-7; maybe TRBD1 (5 bases). Germline CDR1 is DFQATT and CDR2 is SNEGSKA (reference sequence). The CDR3 runs 14 residues. Trimming removed 5 bases from V and 2 bases from J, with 16 bases in between.

The rearrangement uses TRBV13 and TRBJ2-7; TRBD1 might be the D (5 bases). Germline CDR1 reads PRHDT; CDR2 reads FYEKMQ (reference sequence). The CDR3 has 13 amino acids. The V end lost 1 base, the J end lost 5 bases, and 9 bases lay between the germline ends. The CDR3 sequence: CASSLVRGNEQYF. CDR3 DNA sequence: TGTGCCAGCAGCTTAGTAAGGGGCAACGAGCAGTACTTC.

This clonotype was counted at least ten times. The chain employs TRBV12-3 or TRBV12-4 and TRBJ1-2; 9 nucleotides align to TRBD1. CDR3 length equals 14 residues. J gave up 8 bases and V 3 bases, and 7 bases lay outside the gene matches. The CDR3 DNA is TGTGCCAGCAGTTTCCTGGGACAGGGTGTGGGCTACACCTTC. Translation gives CASSFLGQGVGYTF.

A few counts support this clonotype. V and J are TRBV7-2 and TRBJ2-3, with D uncertain. Deletions cut 8 bases from V and 1 base from J, with 16 bases between. The CDR3 is made up of 15 amino acids. Germline CDR1 reads SGHTA; CDR2 reads FQGNSA. The CDR3 loop is CASSVRPSGTDTQYF. In DNA form, the CDR3 reads TGTGCCAGCTCAGTCAGGCCTTCTGGCACAGATACGCAGTATTTT.

The rearrangement links TRBV6-1 to TRBJ1-6; 8 bases fit TRBD1. The CDR3 is 17 amino acids. Germline-derived CDR1 and CDR2 are MNHNS and SASEGT. After removal of 6 bases from V and 0 bases from J, the junction contained 7 bases not matched to a gene. CDR3 in DNA: TGTGCCAGCAGCTGGGGACAGGCGAGCTCCTATAATTCACCCCTCCACTTT. Protein sequence: CASSWGQASSYNSPLHF.

This clonotype has ten or more counts. V is TRBV5-1 and J is TRBJ1-1; D remains unclear. This CDR3 is built from 14 residues. V lost 4 bases to trimming and J lost 4 bases, with 14 bases between them. The germline gives CDR1 SGHRS, CDR2 YFSETQ. The CDR3 loop is CASSLRGRGTEAFF. CDR3 nucleotides: TGCGCCAGCAGCCTGCGGGGTCGGGGCACTGAAGCTTTCTTT.

This rearrangement joins TRBV10-3 to TRBJ2-2, with 10 bases lining up with TRBD2. V dropped 8 bases and J dropped 6; count of bases not matched to a gene: 12. CDR1 and CDR2 (germline): ENHRY, SYGVKD. CDR3 size: 16 residues. The CDR3 is CAIRLTSGSGSGELFF. In DNA form, the CDR3 reads TGTGCCATCCGTCTGACTAGCGGGTCCGGCTCCGGGGAGCTGTTTTTT.

This clonotype showed up just a few times. The chain combines TRBV10-3 with TRBJ2-1, with D perhaps assigned TRBD1 or TRBD2 (5 bases each). Germline CDR1 and CDR2: ENHRY and SYGVKD. V was pared by 10 bases and J by 0 bases, with 10 bases between. The CDR3 length is 13 residues. The CDR3 region is CATEGSSYNEQFF. The CDR3 coding sequence is TGTGCCACCGAGGGGAGCTCCTACAATGAGCAGTTCTTC.

This clonotype appeared a few times. The chain joins TRBV5-1 to TRBJ2-1, with D possibly TRBD2 on 5 matching bases. The CDR3 contains 15 residues. V lost 7 bases and J lost 5, with 19 bases in between. Germline loops: CDR1 SGHRS, CDR2 YFSETQ. DNA for the CDR3: TGCGCCAGCGCCCCCTCTAGCATTACCCACAATGAGCAGTTCTTC. Encoded protein: CASAPSSITHNEQFF.

There are a few counts of this clonotype. CDR3 loop: CAISDRGSNQPQHF. The CDR3 DNA follows: TGTGCCATCAGTGACCGGGGTAGCAATCAGCCCCAGCATTTT. The chain recombines TRBV10-3 with TRBJ1-5; D gene ambiguous. V was cut by 3 bases and J by 0 bases, with 6 bases left in between. The CDR3 sequence is 14 residues long. Germline V gene lookup returns CDR1 ENHRY and CDR2 SYGVKD.

V usage is TRBV5-1 and J usage is TRBJ1-4, with D perhaps TRBD1 (5 bases). This CDR3 is 14 amino acids long. CDR1 SGHRS and CDR2 YFSETQ come from the germline V gene. Trimming pared 4 bases from V and 7 bases from J, leaving 14 bases between. CDR3 in DNA: TGCGCCAGCAGCCCCCAGATGGGGGGTGAAAAACTGTTTTTT. The encoded protein is CASSPQMGGEKLFF.

This chain connects TRBV5-1 to TRBJ1-4; TRBD1 is a possible D gene (5 bases). The V gene's germline CDR1 is SGHRS and CDR2 YFSETQ. The V end lost 1 base, the J end lost 1 base, and 17 bases lay between the germline ends. This CDR3 is built from 18 residues. CDR3: CASSLSPGQIGTNEKLFF. The CDR3 DNA reads TGCGCCAGCAGCTTGAGTCCGGGGCAAATTGGAACTAATGAAAAACTGTTTTTT.

The table lists this clonotype with a few counts. The chain joins TRBV2 to TRBJ2-1, with 13 bases lining up with TRBD2. This CDR3 is built from 16 residues. With 5 bases clipped from V and 7 bases from J, the junction kept 8 bases outside the gene matches. Germline CDR1 is SNHLY and CDR2 is FYNNEI. CDR3 DNA sequence: TGTGCCAGCAGTCCAACTCCGGGACTAGCGGGAAATGAGCAGTTCTTC. Translation gives CASSPTPGLAGNEQFF.

This clonotype has a handful of counts. This chain joins TRBV7-9 and TRBJ2-1, with TRBD2 identical over 11 bases. This CDR3 has 16 residues. CDR1 SEHNR and CDR2 FQNEAQ come from the germline V gene (reference sequence). With V trimmed by 3 bases and J by 6 bases, 7 bases remained unmatched. This CDR3 reads CASSFLSGRAGNEQFF. As DNA, the CDR3 is TGTGCCAGCAGCTTTCTTAGCGGGAGGGCCGGCAATGAGCAGTTCTTC. The whole variable domain, remainder taken from reference TRBV7-9 and TRBJ2-1, is DTGVSQNPRHKITKRGQNVTFRCDPISEHNRLYWYRQTLGQGPEFLTYFQNEAQLEKSRLLSDRFSAERPKGSFSTLEIQRTEQGDSAMYLCASSFLSGRAGNEQFFGPGTRLTVL.

This clonotype was counted a few times. CDR3 bases: TGCGCCAGCAGCCCCGGACAGGGTTTGGTGGGGGAGCAGTTCTTC. It codes for CASSPGQGLVGEQFF. The chain joins TRBV5-1 to TRBJ2-1, with 8 bases lining up with TRBD1. Germline lookup yields CDR1 SGHRS and CDR2 YFSETQ. This CDR3 comprises 15 residues. Trimming at V came to 4 bases and at J to 10 bases, leaving 13 bases not matched to a gene. Drawing the rest from reference TRBV5-1 and TRBJ2-1, the complete variable domain is KAGVTQTPRYLIKTRGQQVTLSCSPISGHRSVSWYQQTPGQGLQFLFEYFSETQRNKGNFPGRFSGRQFSNSRSEMNVSTLELGDSALYLCASSPGQGLVGEQFFGPGTRLTVL.

The rearrangement joins TRBV29-1 to TRBJ2-1, with D uncertain. This CDR3 has 14 residues. Germline CDR1 is SQVTM and CDR2 is ANQGSEA. The V end was cut by 3 bases, the J end by 0 bases, with 9 bases between. The CDR3 loop reads CSVDSQSSYNEQFF. For the CDR3, the DNA is TGCAGCGTTGATTCGCAGAGCTCCTACAATGAGCAGTTCTTC.

This clonotype turned up a few times. J is TRBJ2-5 and V is TRBV5-1; the D is unclear. V shed 6 bases and J shed 3 bases, with 12 bases lying between them. Germline V gives CDR1 SGHRS, CDR2 YFSETQ. This CDR3 comprises 13 residues. This CDR3 is CASTFPAEETQYF. The DNA for the CDR3 is TGCGCCAGCACCTTCCCGGCTGAAGAGACCCAGTACTTC.

As DNA, the CDR3 is TGTGCCATAATGCGGGGACAGAACTATGGCTACACCTTC. It translates to CAIMRGQNYGYTF. V gene TRBV10-3 combines with J gene TRBJ1-2; 7 bases agree with TRBD1. CDR1 is ENHRY and CDR2 is SYGVKD in the germline V gene. CDR3 size: 13 residues. The J segment lost 2 bases and the V segment lost 9 bases, leaving 6 bases of the junction unmatched.

This clonotype was counted a few times. The gene calls are TRBV5-1 and TRBJ1-2; possibly TRBD1 for D (6 bases). The germline V gene has CDR1 SGHRS and CDR2 YFSETQ. The length of the CDR3 is 15 residues. V was pared by 3 bases and J by 4 bases, with 16 bases between. This CDR3 reads CASSSGQPGGYGYTF. CDR3 in DNA: TGCGCCAGCAGCTCTGGACAGCCAGGAGGCTATGGCTACACCTTC.

The chain combines TRBV11-2 with TRBJ2-5, with 11 bases matching TRBD1. The J segment lost 1 base and the V segment lost 0 bases, leaving 1 base of the junction unmatched. The CDR3 extends over 16 amino acids. Germline assignment: CDR1 SGHAT and CDR2 FQNNGV. CDR3 residues: CASSLEGTGGQETQYF. For the CDR3, the DNA is TGTGCCAGCAGCTTAGAGGGGACAGGGGGCCAAGAGACCCAGTACTTC.

This chain joins TRBV20-1 and TRBJ1-5; D is unresolved. With 2 bases removed from V and 7 bases from J, the gap between germline ends came to 15 bases. This CDR3 region has 14 residues. Germline V lookup: CDR1 DFQATT, CDR2 SNEGSKA (reference sequence). CDR3 nucleotide sequence: TGCAGTGCTAGACCCCGCGGGAGCGGACAGCCCCAGCATTTT. It specifies CSARPRGSGQPQHF.

There are a few counts of this clonotype. The chain carries TRBV4-2 and TRBJ2-7; perhaps TRBD2 as D (6 bases). The germline V and J ends were trimmed by 0 bases and 1 base, with 10 bases remaining between them. Germline V gene lookup returns CDR1 LGHNA and CDR2 YNFKEQ. The CDR3 runs 15 residues. In DNA, the CDR3 is TGTGCCAGCAGCCAAGATGGGGAGGCTTCCTACGAGCAGTACTTC. This codes for CASSQDGEASYEQYF.

Only a few counts were recorded for this clonotype. The V call is TRBV20-1, the J call TRBJ2-4; 9 positions match TRBD2. Germline-derived CDR1 and CDR2 are DFQATT and SNEGSKA (reference sequence). The CDR3 runs 15 residues. J lost 6 bases, V lost 5 bases, and 11 bases had no gene match. The CDR3 is CSASNRGGEGNIQYF. Here the CDR3 DNA reads TGCAGTGCTTCCAACCGCGGGGGGGAAGGAAACATTCAGTACTTC.

The rearrangement links TRBV5-4 to TRBJ2-2; maybe TRBD2 (7 bases). This CDR3 region has 15 residues. V was clipped by 3 bases and J by 7 bases, with 16 bases between them. Looked up from germline, CDR1 is SGHNT and CDR2 is YYREEE (reference sequence). This CDR3 reads CASSSSGGVIGELFF. CDR3 in DNA: TGTGCCAGCAGCTCCTCGGGGGGCGTAATCGGGGAGCTGTTTTTT.

The rearrangement links TRBV11-1 to TRBJ2-2; TRBD2 matches at 14 bases. The V gene end was trimmed by 5 bases and the J gene end by 0 bases; junction bases not matched to a gene: 11. The length of the CDR3 is 20 residues. Germline CDR1 and CDR2: SGHAT and FQDESV (reference sequence). The CDR3 sequence: CASSRPGGTSGRANTGELFF. The CDR3 region has the DNA TGTGCCAGCAGCAGACCAGGAGGGACTAGCGGGAGAGCGAACACCGGGGAGCTGTTTTTT.